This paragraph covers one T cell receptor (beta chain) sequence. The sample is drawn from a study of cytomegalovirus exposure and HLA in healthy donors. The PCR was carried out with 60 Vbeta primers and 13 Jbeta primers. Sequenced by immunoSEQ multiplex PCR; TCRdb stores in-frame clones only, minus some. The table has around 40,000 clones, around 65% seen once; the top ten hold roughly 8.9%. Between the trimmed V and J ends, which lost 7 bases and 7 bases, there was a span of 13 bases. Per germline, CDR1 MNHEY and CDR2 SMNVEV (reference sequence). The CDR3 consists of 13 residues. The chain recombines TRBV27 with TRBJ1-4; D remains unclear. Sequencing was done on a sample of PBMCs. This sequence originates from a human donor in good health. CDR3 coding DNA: TGTGCCAGCACCCATTTCGGGGTTGAAAAACTGTTTTTT. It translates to CASTHFGVEKLFF. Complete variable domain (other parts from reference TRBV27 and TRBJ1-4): EAQVTQNPRYLITVTGKKLTVTCSQNMNHEYMSWYRQDPGLGLRQIYYSMNVEVTDKGDVPEGYKVSRKEKRNFPLILESPSPNQTSLYFCASTHFGVEKLFFGSGTQLSVL.